The rows below give T cell receptor beta chains drawn from one sample of a study of blood T cell repertoires in COVID-19. Assay used: immunoSEQ multiplex PCR; TCRdb lists only in-frame clones, some missing. The profile covers approximately 270,000 clones, with about 85% appearing a single time and 0.87% taken by the ten largest. The specimen sequenced was peripheral blood. The receptors were gathered from a human donor with COVID-19, enrolled during active disease. The donor label of this sample is uncertain. The CDR3 runs from the conserved cysteine through the conserved F or W. D genes are given only for firm matches. Some rows have no size entry. The others give once, few or many, or a class for an expanded clone.

abundance | d_gene | j_gene | v_gene | CDR3aa | CDR3nt
- | TRBD1 | TRBJ2-5 | TRBV19 | CASSPGDREETQYF | TGTGCCAGTAGTCCCGGGGACAGGGAAGAGACCCAGTACTTC
- | - | TRBJ2-7 | TRBV10-3 | CAISESRGSRGEQYF | TGTGCCATCAGTGAGTCCAGGGGTTCGAGGGGCGAGCAGTACTTC
- | - | TRBJ2-1 | TRBV18 | CASSPIGGPYNEQFF | TGTGCCAGCTCACCGATCGGGGGACCTTACAATGAGCAGTTCTTC
- | TRBD1 | TRBJ1-4 | TRBV27 | CASSRTGAFEKLFF | TGTGCCAGCTCCCGGACAGGGGCTTTTGAAAAACTGTTTTTT
- | - | TRBJ2-5 | TRBV28 | CASSLGQGIQETQYF | TGTGCCAGCAGCCTGGGGCAGGGGATACAAGAGACCCAGTACTTC
- | TRBD2 | TRBJ2-7 | TRBV3-1/TRBV3-2 | CASSQVLAGSSYEQYF | TGTGCCAGCAGCCAAGTTCTAGCGGGAAGCTCCTACGAGCAGTACTTC
- | TRBD1 | TRBJ1-2 | TRBV12-3/TRBV12-4 | CASSRDSNYGYTF | TGTGCCAGCAGCCGGGACAGCAACTATGGCTACACCTTC
- | - | TRBJ1-5 | TRBV19 | CASSIFLAGRDQPQHF | TGTGCCAGTAGTATATTTTTGGCAGGGCGCGATCAGCCCCAGCATTTT
- | TRBD2 | TRBJ2-2 | TRBV7-8 | CAKLDPGGSLYTGELFF | TGTGCCAAGCTGGACCCCGGCGGGAGTTTGTACACCGGGGAGCTGTTTTTT
- | TRBD1 | TRBJ2-7 | TRBV28 | CASSQTGVNSYEQYF | TGTGCCAGCAGTCAGACAGGGGTTAACTCCTACGAGCAGTACTTC
- | TRBD1 | TRBJ1-5 | TRBV5-6 | CASSFGSGGQPQHF | TGTGCCAGCAGCTTTGGGTCAGGGGGTCAGCCCCAGCATTTT
- | - | TRBJ1-1 | TRBV28 | CASSFHSPTLNTEAFF | TGTGCCAGCAGTTTTCATTCCCCAACATTGAACACTGAAGCTTTCTTT
once | TRBD1 | TRBJ1-5 | TRBV19 | CASSMDRVQPQHF | TGTGCCAGTAGTATGGACAGGGTTCAGCCCCAGCATTTT
- | - | TRBJ2-7 | TRBV2 | CASSETRPTYEQYF | TGTGCCAGCAGTGAAACTAGACCAACCTACGAGCAGTACTTC
- | - | TRBJ1-6 | TRBV14 | CASSQLAGFTGSPLHF | TGTGCCAGCAGCCAATTGGCCGGATTTACAGGGTCACCCCTCCACTTT
- | TRBD2 | TRBJ2-7 | TRBV5-1 | CASSLGFKRLASYEQYF | TGCGCCAGCAGCTTGGGGTTTAAGAGACTAGCGAGTTACGAGCAGTACTTC
- | - | TRBJ1-2 | TRBV4-3 | CASSQAGDGGYGYTF | TGCGCCAGCAGCCAAGCAGGGGATGGTGGCTATGGCTACACCTTC
- | - | TRBJ2-1 | TRBV7-3 | CASSGSWVSYNEQFF | TGTGCCAGCAGCGGGAGCTGGGTCTCCTACAATGAGCAGTTCTTC
- | - | TRBJ2-1 | TRBV11-2 | CASSLFPATGVNEQFF | TGTGCCAGCAGCTTATTCCCCGCGACAGGTGTCAATGAGCAGTTCTTC
- | - | TRBJ1-1 | TRBV11-1 | CASSLAQLNTEAFF | TGTGCCAGCAGCTTAGCCCAATTGAACACTGAAGCTTTCTTT
- | - | TRBJ2-3 | TRBV19 | CASTGTYTDTQYF | TGTGCCAGTACCGGGACATACACAGATACGCAGTATTTT
once | TRBD1 | TRBJ1-1 | TRBV18 | CASSPQGTGDTEAFF | TGTGCCAGCTCACCCCAAGGGACAGGGGACACTGAAGCTTTCTTT
few | - | TRBJ2-4 | TRBV27 | CASSTRQSKNIQYF | TGTGCCAGCAGCACCCGACAGAGCAAAAACATTCAGTACTTC
- | TRBD1 | TRBJ1-5 | TRBV3-1/TRBV3-2 | CASSHGTGRGGNQPQHF | TGTGCCAGCAGCCACGGGACAGGGAGGGGAGGCAATCAGCCCCAGCATTTT
- | - | TRBJ1-1 | TRBV18 | CASSPPTLARRTEAFF | TGTGCCAGCTCACCACCGACGTTGGCGAGGAGGACTGAAGCTTTCTTT
- | TRBD2 | TRBJ2-7 | TRBV7-2 | CASSFLGLAGGSGEQYF | TGTGCCAGCAGCTTCCTGGGACTAGCGGGAGGTTCTGGCGAGCAGTACTTC
- | - | TRBJ1-1 | TRBV5-1 | CASSFGWGEYTEAFF | TGCGCCAGCAGCTTTGGATGGGGAGAGTACACTGAAGCTTTCTTT
- | - | TRBJ1-6 | TRBV3-1/TRBV3-2 | CASSRGPYNSPLHF | TGTGCCAGCAGCCGGGGGCCCTATAATTCACCCCTCCACTTT
- | TRBD1 | TRBJ2-7 | TRBV6-2/TRBV6-3 | CASSYSGWTGSYEQYF | TGTGCCAGCAGTTACTCGGGTTGGACAGGCTCCTACGAGCAGTACTTC
- | TRBD2 | TRBJ2-2 | TRBV9 | CASSARLAVNTGELFF | TGTGCCAGCAGCGCACGACTAGCGGTCAACACCGGGGAGCTGTTTTTT
- | - | TRBJ2-7 | TRBV6-5 | CASTGLGGGLYEQYF | TGTGCCAGCACGGGTTTGGGGGGTGGCCTATACGAGCAGTACTTC
- | TRBD2 | TRBJ2-7 | TRBV11-2 | CASSPIAGPSSYEQYF | TGTGCCAGCAGCCCCATAGCGGGACCAAGCTCCTACGAGCAGTACTTC
- | - | TRBJ2-3 | TRBV5-1 | CASSLGTVSDTQYF | TGCGCCAGCAGCTTGGGAACAGTATCAGATACGCAGTATTTT
- | - | TRBJ2-3 | TRBV7-9 | CASSLVSSTDTQYF | TGTGCCAGCAGCTTAGTATCGAGCACAGATACGCAGTATTTT
- | - | TRBJ2-1 | TRBV5-6 | CASSLMTIHPEQFF | TGTGCCAGCAGCTTGATGACTATTCACCCTGAGCAGTTCTTC
- | - | TRBJ1-1 | TRBV2 | CASSVMRHPNTEAFF | TGTGCCAGCAGTGTGATGCGACATCCTAACACTGAAGCTTTCTTT
- | - | TRBJ2-2 | TRBV25-1 | CASRGRLVTGELFF | TGTGCCAGCAGAGGCCGACTAGTTACCGGGGAGCTGTTTTTT